This entry lists 21 T cell receptor beta chains sequenced from one sample in a study of neurological immune-mediated disorders. TCRdb passed the 5' RACE reads through MiXCR, listing each CDR3 protein once. The repertoire holds some 30,000 distinct CDR3 sequences, about a sixth seen once, with approximately 5% in the top ten. Time point noted: technical triplicate 3. Sequencing used CD4+ T cells from blood. The receptors stem from a female donor with HTLV-1-associated myelopathy (HAM/TSP).

This clonotype was picked up many times. The chain couples TRBV6-5 to TRBJ2-5; D is perhaps TRBD1 (6 bases). Germline CDR1 MNHEY, CDR2 SVGAGI. V lost 6 bases, J lost 3 bases, and 14 bases lay in between. The CDR3 is made up of 14 amino acids. CDR3 sequence: CASSQLRGKETQYF. In DNA, the CDR3 is TGTGCCAGCAGCCAACTGAGGGGGAAAGAGACCCAGTACTTC.

This clonotype has ten or more counts. This sequence joins TRBV5-5 and TRBJ1-4; the match to TRBD1 covers 8 bases. This CDR3 is built from 15 residues. Germline V CDR1 and CDR2: SGHKS, YYEKEE (reference sequence). V was clipped by 5 bases and J by 6 bases; unmatched bases: 9. The CDR3 DNA reads as TGTGCCAGCAGTACGGACAGGGTGGGATATGAAAAACTGTTTTTT. It codes for CASSTDRVGYEKLFF.

The rearrangement links TRBV5-1 to TRBJ2-7, with D tentatively TRBD1 (6 bases). This CDR3 contains 15 residues. The germline V gene encodes CDR1 SGHRS and CDR2 YFSETQ. V lost 2 bases and J lost 6, with 18 bases in between. The CDR3 is CASSFGGQWAAEQYF. DNA of the CDR3: TGCGCCAGCAGCTTTGGCGGACAGTGGGCCGCCGAGCAGTACTTC.

In this sample, this clonotype turned up many times. V is TRBV7-8 and J is TRBJ2-6; maybe TRBD1 (6 bases). Trimming removed 5 bases from V and 2 bases from J, with 13 bases in between. The V gene's germline CDR1 is SGHVS and CDR2 FQNEAQ. The CDR3 runs 16 residues. CDR3: CASSPLTGAGANVLTF. The CDR3 nucleotides read TGTGCCAGCAGCCCACTGACAGGAGCTGGGGCCAACGTCCTGACTTTC.

This clonotype has ten or more counts. The J gene is TRBJ1-1, the V gene TRBV3-1; D gene uncertain. V dropped 4 bases and J dropped 2 bases, with 8 bases sitting between them. The CDR3 runs to 13 residues. Germline CDR1 is LGHDT and CDR2 is YNNKEL (reference sequence). CDR3 in amino acids: CASSPEGNTEAFF. Written as DNA, the CDR3 is TGTGCCAGCAGCCCTGAGGGAAACACTGAAGCTTTCTTT. Variable domain in full (rest from reference TRBV3-1 and TRBJ1-1): DTAVSQTPKYLVTQMGNDKSIKCEQNLGHDTMYWYKQDSKKFLKIMFSYNNKELIINETVPNRFSPKSPDKAHLNLHINSLELGDSAVYFCASSPEGNTEAFFGQGTRLTVV.

This clonotype appeared many times. The chain uses TRBV29-1 and TRBJ2-7; D might be TRBD1 (5 bases). CDR1 is SQVTM and CDR2 is ANQGSEA in the germline V gene. Deletions cut 6 bases from V and 5 bases from J, with 17 bases between. The CDR3 runs to 13 residues. The CDR3 coding sequence is TGCAGCGTGGGAAGGACAATTCCCAACGAGCAGTACTTC. Translating gives CSVGRTIPNEQYF.

This clonotype was found many times. The rearrangement joins TRBV9 to TRBJ2-1, with 7 bases that match TRBD1. J lost 7 bases, V lost 2 bases, and 3 bases had no gene match. Germline values: CDR1 SGDLS, CDR2 YYNGEE. This CDR3 has 13 amino acids. Here the CDR3 DNA reads TGTGCCAGCAGCGTCGAACAGGGGAATGAGCAGTTCTTC. Its translation is CASSVEQGNEQFF.

This clonotype occurred many times. This chain connects TRBV20-1 to TRBJ2-1; D is possibly TRBD2 (6 bases). V dropped 3 bases and J dropped 5 bases, with 20 bases sitting between them. Germline-derived CDR1 and CDR2 are DFQATT and SNEGSKA (reference sequence). This CDR3 has 16 residues. The CDR3 protein is CSAREVRLGLNNEQFF. The CDR3 DNA is TGCAGTGCTAGGGAGGTGAGACTAGGGCTAAACAATGAGCAGTTCTTC.

This clonotype was detected many times. This chain links TRBV28 with TRBJ2-7; the match to TRBD2 covers 8 bases. J gave up 2 bases and V 3 bases, and 9 bases lay outside the gene matches. Germline V gene data show CDR1 as MDHEN and CDR2 as SYDVKM. The CDR3 sequence is 16 residues long. In DNA form, the CDR3 reads TGTGCCAGCAGTTTCACCTTAGCGGGACTCACCTACGAGCAGTACTTC. Residues: CASSFTLAGLTYEQYF.

This clonotype has ten or more counts. This rearrangement joins TRBV20-1 to TRBJ2-3, with 9 nucleotides matching TRBD1. This CDR3 has 14 amino acids. Per the germline V gene, CDR1 is DFQATT and CDR2 is SNEGSKA (reference sequence). Trimming removed 3 bases from V and 6 bases from J; junction bases left unmatched: 7. In DNA form, the CDR3 reads TGCAGTGCTAGCCGGCAGGGGACAGGGGATACGCAGTATTTT. Protein product: CSASRQGTGDTQYF.

This clonotype was counted ten times or more. This sequence joins TRBV3-1 and TRBJ2-2; 8 bases match TRBD2. Per the germline V gene, CDR1 is LGHDT and CDR2 is YNNKEL (reference sequence). The trim removed 4 bases at V and 7 bases at J, leaving 5 bases unmatched. This CDR3 comprises 14 residues. The CDR3 nucleotides are TGTGCCAGCAGCCTAGCGGGACGGGTCGGGGAGCTGTTTTTT. Residues: CASSLAGRVGELFF.

This clonotype showed up many times. The chain links TRBV7-6 to TRBJ2-1, with a possible D match to TRBD2 (6 bases). The CDR3 runs to 16 residues. Trimming removed 1 base from V and 0 bases from J, with 10 bases in between. CDR1 is SGHVS, CDR2 FNYEAQ, per germline. CDR3 residues: CASSLGPGSSYNEQFF. The CDR3 region has the DNA TGTGCCAGCAGCTTAGGACCCGGGAGCTCCTACAATGAGCAGTTCTTC.

The table lists this clonotype with many counts. This chain joins TRBV6-1 and TRBJ1-6; D perhaps matches TRBD1 (6 bases). Trimming took off 6 bases at V and 0 bases at J, with 9 bases between the two ends. This CDR3 contains 15 residues. Looked up from germline, CDR1 is MNHNS and CDR2 is SASEGT. The CDR3, as DNA: TGTGCCAGCAGGGTGGACAGCTCCTATAATTCACCCCTCCACTTT. Its protein is CASRVDSSYNSPLHF.

This clonotype was recorded at least ten times. The V and J genes are TRBV20-1 and TRBJ1-1; maybe TRBD1 (5 bases). V lost 3 bases to trimming and J lost 2 bases, with 19 bases between them. The CDR3 loop spans 16 amino acids. Germline CDR1 is DFQATT and CDR2 is SNEGSKA (reference sequence). The CDR3 DNA reads TGCAGTGCTAGTTACGAACCGGGACGCTTTAACACTGAAGCTTTCTTT. Translated, it gives CSASYEPGRFNTEAFF.

Ten or more counts support this clonotype. J is TRBJ2-3 and V is TRBV7-9; TRBD2 agrees at 8 bases. Trimming at V came to 3 bases and at J to 6 bases, leaving 14 bases not matched to a gene. The CDR3 spans 17 residues. In germline, CDR1 is SEHNR, CDR2 FQNEAQ (reference sequence). CDR3 protein: CASSFFVAAGGRDTQYF. The CDR3 coding sequence is TGTGCCAGCAGCTTTTTTGTCGCTGCGGGCGGGAGGGATACGCAGTATTTT.

This clonotype has a single count. V usage is TRBV5-6 and J usage is TRBJ2-3; TRBD2 is a possible D gene (6 bases). Germline V gene lookup returns CDR1 SGHDT and CDR2 YYEEEE. CDR3 length: 16 residues. Between the trimmed V and J ends, which lost 3 bases and 4 bases, there was a span of 18 bases. CDR3 in DNA: TGTGCCAGCAGCTATATAGCGGTAGTGAAGTCAGATACGCAGTATTTT. Translated, it gives CASSYIAVVKSDTQYF.

At least ten counts were recorded for this clonotype. The chain has TRBV7-2 and TRBJ2-7; the match to TRBD1 covers 8 bases. From germline, CDR1 is SGHTA and CDR2 FQGNSA. The CDR3 is 15 residues long. V was clipped by 3 bases and J by 7 bases; unmatched bases: 11. The CDR3: CASSFRAQGAGEQYF. For the CDR3, the DNA is TGTGCCAGCAGCTTCCGAGCGCAGGGGGCGGGGGAGCAGTACTTC.

A note on this clonotype: Because the CDR3 is missing its conserved closing phenylalanine or tryptophan, this is likely a read error. This sequence joins TRBV19 and TRBJ2-7, with a weak D call TRBD1 (6 bases). This CDR3 contains 15 residues. Germline assignment: CDR1 LNHDA and CDR2 SQIVND (reference sequence). V gave up 4 bases and J gave up 4 bases, with 17 bases separating them. CDR3 in DNA: TGTGCCAGTAGTACCGCGAAACAGGGACCTTACGAGCAGTACATC. This translates into CASSTAKQGPYEQYI.

This clonotype was seen many times. J is TRBJ2-1 and V is TRBV2, with no clear D. The ends were cut back, 3 bases at V and 6 bases at J, with 9 bases in the middle. Germline-derived CDR1 and CDR2 are SNHLY and FYNNEI. The CDR3 sequence is 13 residues long. The CDR3 spells CASSDAKPNEQFF. CDR3 bases: TGTGCCAGCAGTGACGCCAAGCCCAATGAGCAGTTCTTC.

This clonotype was found many times. This chain connects TRBV4-2 to TRBJ2-3; unclear D gene. CDR1 is LGHNA, CDR2 YNFKEQ, per germline. V was clipped by 0 bases and J by 1 base, with 5 bases between them. The CDR3 contains 14 residues. DNA for the CDR3: TGTGCCAGCAGCCAAGATTGGCGCACAGATACGCAGTATTTT. This encodes CASSQDWRTDTQYF.

This clonotype showed up many times. V gene TRBV7-2 combines with J gene TRBJ2-7; D unclear. From germline, CDR1 is SGHTA and CDR2 FQGNSA. This CDR3 contains 13 residues. V was trimmed by 1 base and J by 5 bases, leaving 9 bases between them. CDR3 in DNA: TGTGCCAGCAGCTTAGTAGTTATCCACGAGCAGTACTTC. Residues: CASSLVVIHEQYF.